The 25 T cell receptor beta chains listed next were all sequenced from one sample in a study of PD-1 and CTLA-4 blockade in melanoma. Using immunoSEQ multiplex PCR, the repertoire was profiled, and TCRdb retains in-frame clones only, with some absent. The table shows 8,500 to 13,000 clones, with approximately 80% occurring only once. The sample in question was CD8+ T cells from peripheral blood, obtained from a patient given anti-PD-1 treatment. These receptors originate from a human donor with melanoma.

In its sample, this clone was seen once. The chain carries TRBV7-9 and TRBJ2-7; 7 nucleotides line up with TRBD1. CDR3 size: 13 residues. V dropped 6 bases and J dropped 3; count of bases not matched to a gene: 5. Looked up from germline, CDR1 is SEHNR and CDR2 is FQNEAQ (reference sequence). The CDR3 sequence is CASRGTANYEQYF. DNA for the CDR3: TGTGCCAGCAGGGGGACAGCAAACTACGAGCAGTACTTC.

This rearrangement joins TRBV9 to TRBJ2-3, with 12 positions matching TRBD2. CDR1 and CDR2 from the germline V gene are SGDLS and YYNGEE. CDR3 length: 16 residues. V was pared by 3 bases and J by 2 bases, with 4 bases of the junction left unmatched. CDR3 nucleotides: TGTGCCAGCAGCGCAACTAGCGGGGGGCACACAGATACGCAGTATTTT. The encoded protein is CASSATSGGHTDTQYF.

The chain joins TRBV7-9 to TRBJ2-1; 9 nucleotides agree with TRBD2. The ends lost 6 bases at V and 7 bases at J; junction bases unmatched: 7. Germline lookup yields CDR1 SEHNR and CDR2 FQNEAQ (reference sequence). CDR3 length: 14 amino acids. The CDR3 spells CASRPQSGRNEQFF. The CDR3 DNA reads TGTGCCAGCAGACCCCAAAGCGGGAGGAATGAGCAGTTCTTC. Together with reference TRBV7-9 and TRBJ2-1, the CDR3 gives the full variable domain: DTGVSQNPRHKITKRGQNVTFRCDPISEHNRLYWYRQTLGQGPEFLTYFQNEAQLEKSRLLSDRFSAERPKGSFSTLEIQRTEQGDSAMYLCASRPQSGRNEQFFGPGTRLTVL.

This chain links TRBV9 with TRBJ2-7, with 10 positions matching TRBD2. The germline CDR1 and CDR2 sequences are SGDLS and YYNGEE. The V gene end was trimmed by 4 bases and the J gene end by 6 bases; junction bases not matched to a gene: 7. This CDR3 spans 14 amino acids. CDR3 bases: TGTGCCAGCAGCCTCCGACTAGCGGGTGGCGAGCAGTACTTC. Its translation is CASSLRLAGGEQYF.

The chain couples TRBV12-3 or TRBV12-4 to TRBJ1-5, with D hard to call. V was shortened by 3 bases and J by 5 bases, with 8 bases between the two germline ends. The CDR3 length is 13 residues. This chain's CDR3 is CASSFRNHQPQHF. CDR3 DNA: TGTGCCAGCAGTTTTAGGAATCATCAGCCCCAGCATTTT.

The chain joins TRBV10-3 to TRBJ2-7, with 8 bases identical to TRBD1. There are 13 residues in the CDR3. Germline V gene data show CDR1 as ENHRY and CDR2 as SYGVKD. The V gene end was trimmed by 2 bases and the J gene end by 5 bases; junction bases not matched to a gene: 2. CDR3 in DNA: TGTGCCATCAGTGAGACAGGGGGAGACGAGCAGTACTTC. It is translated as CAISETGGDEQYF.

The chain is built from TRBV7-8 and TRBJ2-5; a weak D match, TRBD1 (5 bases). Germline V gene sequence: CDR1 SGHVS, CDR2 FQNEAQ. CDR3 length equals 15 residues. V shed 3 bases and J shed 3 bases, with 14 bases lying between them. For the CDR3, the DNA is TGTGCCAGCAGCTTGGACAATTACAGGAAAGAGACCCAGTACTTC. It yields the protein CASSLDNYRKETQYF. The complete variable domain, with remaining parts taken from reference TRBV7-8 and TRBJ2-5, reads GAGVSQSPRYKVAKRGQDVALRCDPISGHVSLFWYQQALGQGPEFLTYFQNEAQLDKSGLPSDRFFAERPEGSVSTLKIQRTQQEDSAVYLCASSLDNYRKETQYFGPGTRLLVL.

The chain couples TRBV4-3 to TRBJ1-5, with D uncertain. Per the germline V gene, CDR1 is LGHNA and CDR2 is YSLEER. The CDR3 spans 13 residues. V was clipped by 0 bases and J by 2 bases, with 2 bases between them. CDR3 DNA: TGCGCCAGCAGCCAAGACCGCAATCAGCCCCAGCATTTT. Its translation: CASSQDRNQPQHF.

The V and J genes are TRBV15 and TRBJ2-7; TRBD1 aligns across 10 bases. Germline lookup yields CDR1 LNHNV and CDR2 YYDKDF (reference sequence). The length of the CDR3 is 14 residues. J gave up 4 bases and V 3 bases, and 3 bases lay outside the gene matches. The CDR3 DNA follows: TGTGCCACCAGCAGCGGACAGGGGGAATACGAGCAGTACTTC. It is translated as CATSSGQGEYEQYF.

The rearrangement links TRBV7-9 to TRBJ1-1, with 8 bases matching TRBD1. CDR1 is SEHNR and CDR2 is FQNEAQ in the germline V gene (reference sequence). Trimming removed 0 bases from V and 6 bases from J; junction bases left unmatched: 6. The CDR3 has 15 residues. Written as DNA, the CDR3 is TGTGCCAGCAGCTTAGCGCCGGACAGGGAGGCTGAAGCTTTCTTT. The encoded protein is CASSLAPDREAEAFF. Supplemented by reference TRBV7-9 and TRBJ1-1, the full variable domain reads DTGVSQNPRHKITKRGQNVTFRCDPISEHNRLYWYRQTLGQGPEFLTYFQNEAQLEKSRLLSDRFSAERPKGSFSTLEIQRTEQGDSAMYLCASSLAPDREAEAFFGQGTRLTVV.

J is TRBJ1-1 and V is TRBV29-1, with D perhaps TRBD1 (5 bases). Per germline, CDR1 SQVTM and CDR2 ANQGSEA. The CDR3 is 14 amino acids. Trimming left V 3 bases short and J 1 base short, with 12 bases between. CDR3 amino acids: CSVEVQGPNTEAFF. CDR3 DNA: TGCAGCGTTGAGGTGCAGGGCCCGAACACTGAAGCTTTCTTT.

CDR3 nucleotides: TGTGCCAGCAGCCAAGTTATCGGGACGGATTTTTTTAGCAATCAGCCCCAGCATTTT. Translated, it gives CASSQVIGTDFFSNQPQHF. V is TRBV4-2 and J is TRBJ1-5, with D perhaps TRBD1 (5 bases). The V gene lost 1 base and the J gene lost 0 bases, with 19 bases spanning the gap. Germline loops: CDR1 LGHNA, CDR2 YNFKEQ. The CDR3 extends over 19 amino acids.

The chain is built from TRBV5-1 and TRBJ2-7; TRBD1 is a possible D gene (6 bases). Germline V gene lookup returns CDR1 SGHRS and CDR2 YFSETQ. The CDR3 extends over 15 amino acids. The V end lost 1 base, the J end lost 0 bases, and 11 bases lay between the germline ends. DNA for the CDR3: TGCGCCAGCAGCTTGAGTCAGGACAGCTCCTACGAGCAGTACTTC. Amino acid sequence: CASSLSQDSSYEQYF.

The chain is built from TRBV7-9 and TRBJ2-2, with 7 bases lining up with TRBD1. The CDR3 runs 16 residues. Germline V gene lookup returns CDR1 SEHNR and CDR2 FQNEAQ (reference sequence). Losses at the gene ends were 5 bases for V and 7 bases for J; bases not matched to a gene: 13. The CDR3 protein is CASSRGAQGVGGELFF. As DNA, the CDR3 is TGTGCCAGCAGCCGAGGAGCCCAGGGGGTAGGCGGGGAGCTGTTTTTT.

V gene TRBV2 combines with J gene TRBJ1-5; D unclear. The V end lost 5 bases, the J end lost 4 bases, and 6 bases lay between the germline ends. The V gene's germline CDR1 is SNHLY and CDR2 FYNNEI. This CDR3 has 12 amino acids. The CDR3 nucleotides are TGTGCCAGCAGTACCTTTAATCAGCCCCAGCATTTT. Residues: CASSTFNQPQHF.

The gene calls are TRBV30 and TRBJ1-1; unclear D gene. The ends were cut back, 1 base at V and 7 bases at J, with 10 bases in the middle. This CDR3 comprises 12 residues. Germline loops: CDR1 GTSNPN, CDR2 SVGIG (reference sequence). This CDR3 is CAWSERPVEAFF. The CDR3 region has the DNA TGTGCCTGGAGTGAAAGACCGGTTGAAGCTTTCTTT.

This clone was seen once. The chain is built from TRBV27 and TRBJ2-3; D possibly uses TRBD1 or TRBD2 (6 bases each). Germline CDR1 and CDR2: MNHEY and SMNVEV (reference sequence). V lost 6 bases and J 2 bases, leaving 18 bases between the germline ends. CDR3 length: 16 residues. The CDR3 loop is CASSPAGGPLTDTQYF. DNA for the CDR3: TGTGCCAGCAGCCCAGCCGGGGGCCCACTCACAGATACGCAGTATTTT.

The chain's CDR3 is CASSQDWGGQETQYF. In DNA, the CDR3 is TGCGCCAGCAGCCAAGATTGGGGCGGTCAAGAGACCCAGTACTTC. J is TRBJ2-5 and V is TRBV4-3, with a possible D match to TRBD1 (5 bases). The CDR3 extends over 15 amino acids. Trimming stripped 0 bases from V and 2 bases from J, with 10 bases between. CDR1 and CDR2 from the germline V gene are LGHNA and YSLEER.

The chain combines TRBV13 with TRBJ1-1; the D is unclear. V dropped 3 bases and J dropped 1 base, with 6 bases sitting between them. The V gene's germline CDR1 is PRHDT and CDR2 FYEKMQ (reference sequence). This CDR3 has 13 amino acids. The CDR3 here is CASSFLRNTEAFF. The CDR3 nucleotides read TGTGCCAGCAGCTTTCTCAGGAACACTGAAGCTTTCTTT.

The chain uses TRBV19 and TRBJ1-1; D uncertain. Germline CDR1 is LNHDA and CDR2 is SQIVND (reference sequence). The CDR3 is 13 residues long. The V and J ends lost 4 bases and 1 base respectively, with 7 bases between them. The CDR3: CASSRVPNTEAFF. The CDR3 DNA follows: TGTGCCAGTAGTAGGGTCCCGAACACTGAAGCTTTCTTT.

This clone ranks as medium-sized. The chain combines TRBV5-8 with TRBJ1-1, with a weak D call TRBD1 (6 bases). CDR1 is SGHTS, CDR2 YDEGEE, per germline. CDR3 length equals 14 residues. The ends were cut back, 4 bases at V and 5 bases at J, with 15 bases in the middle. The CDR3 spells CASSLTRGGTEAFF. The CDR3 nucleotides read TGTGCCAGCAGCCTGACCAGGGGAGGGACTGAAGCTTTCTTT. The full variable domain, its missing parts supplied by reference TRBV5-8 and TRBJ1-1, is EAGVTQSPTHLIKTRGQQATLRCSPISGHTSVYWYQQALGLGLQFLLWYDEGEERNRGNFPPRFSGRQFPNYSSELNVNALELEDSALYLCASSLTRGGTEAFFGQGTRLTVV.

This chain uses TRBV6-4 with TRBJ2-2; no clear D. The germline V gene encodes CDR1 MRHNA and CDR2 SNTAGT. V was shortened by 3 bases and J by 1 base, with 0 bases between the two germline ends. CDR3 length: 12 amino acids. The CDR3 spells CASSENTGELFF. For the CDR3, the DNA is TGTGCCAGCAGTGAGAACACCGGGGAGCTGTTTTTT.

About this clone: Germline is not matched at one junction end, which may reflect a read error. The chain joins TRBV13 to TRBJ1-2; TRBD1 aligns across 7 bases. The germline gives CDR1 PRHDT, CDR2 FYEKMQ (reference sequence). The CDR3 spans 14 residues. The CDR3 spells CASSVGTGDYGYTF. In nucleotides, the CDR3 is TGTGCCAGCAGCGTAGGAACAGGGGACTATGGCTACACCTTC.

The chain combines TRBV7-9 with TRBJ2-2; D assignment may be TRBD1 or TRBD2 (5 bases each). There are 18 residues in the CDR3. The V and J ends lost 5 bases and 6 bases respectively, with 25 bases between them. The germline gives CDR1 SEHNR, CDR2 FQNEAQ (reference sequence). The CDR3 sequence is CASSPTSGAAKWAGELFF. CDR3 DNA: TGTGCCAGCAGCCCCACATCCGGGGCAGCCAAATGGGCCGGGGAGCTGTTTTTT.

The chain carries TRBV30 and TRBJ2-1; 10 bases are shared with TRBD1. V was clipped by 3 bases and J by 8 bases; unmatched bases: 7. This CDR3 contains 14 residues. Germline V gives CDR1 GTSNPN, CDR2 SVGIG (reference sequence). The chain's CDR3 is CAWRDRGTPDEQFF. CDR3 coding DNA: TGTGCCTGGAGGGACAGGGGGACTCCCGATGAGCAGTTCTTC.